This T cell receptor (beta chain) was sequenced during a study of vaccination effects on CD4 cells after COVID-19. This CDR3 has 12 residues. Looked up from germline, CDR1 is MNHNY and CDR2 is SVGAGI (reference sequence). Losses at the gene ends were 4 bases for V and 11 bases for J; bases not matched to a gene: 6. In the case of this clone: Its target is unknown.

Data came from immunoSEQ multiplex PCR; TCRdb stores just in-frame clones and leaves some out. The data hold 68,000 or so clones, with 80% observed a single time. Pools of viral peptides were used by the ViraFEST assay to expand antigen-specific CD4+ T cells ahead of sequencing. An approximately 10-day culture period preceded the isolation of CD4+ T cells. Having tested negative for nucleocapsid antibodies, the vaccine recipients showed no prior SARS-CoV-2 infection. This clonotype was sampled from a human donor who received a COVID-19 vaccine. Source: CD4+ T cells from PBMCs cultured with SARS-CoV-2 spike peptides, taken before COVID-19 vaccination. This chain uses TRBV6-6 with TRBJ1-1, with TRBD1 matching 8 bases. For the CDR3, the DNA is TGTGCCAGCAGTTTGCCGGACAGGGTTGCTTTCTTT. It is translated as CASSLPDRVAFF.